This passage covers 18 T cell receptor beta chains from one sample sequenced in a study of response to subunit inactivated influenza vaccine. TCRdb ran MiXCR on the RT-PCR reads and lists one entry per CDR3 protein. The sample includes hundreds of thousands of distinct CDR3 sequences, less than 20% of them seen just once. The specimen comprised PBMCs from blood, sampled roughly 5 days after vaccination. Receptor source: a man aged 45-65 years who received an inactivated influenza vaccine.

The chain is built from TRBV5-1 and TRBJ2-5; the D call may be TRBD1 or TRBD2 (5 bases each). V dropped 4 bases and J dropped 2 bases, with 15 bases sitting between them. The CDR3 runs 15 residues. CDR1 and CDR2 from the germline V gene are SGHRS and YFSETQ. The CDR3 loop is CASSLRRGFQETQYF. CDR3 sequence (DNA): TGCGCCAGCAGCCTGAGACGGGGCTTTCAAGAGACCCAGTACTTC.

This clonotype was found many times. This chain joins TRBV15 and TRBJ2-1; D is unresolved. The CDR3 length is 10 residues. Germline V gene data show CDR1 as LNHNV and CDR2 as YYDKDF (reference sequence). The germline V and J ends were trimmed by 9 bases and 8 bases, with 8 bases remaining between them. This CDR3 reads CATEPYEQFF. CDR3 sequence (DNA): TGTGCCACAGAACCCTATGAGCAGTTCTTC.

This clonotype was observed a few times. The genes are TRBV4-2 and TRBJ2-7; 9 bases are shared with TRBD2. The CDR3 contains 17 residues. Germline V gene sequence: CDR1 LGHNA, CDR2 YNFKEQ. Trimming at V came to 3 bases and at J to 3 bases, leaving 12 bases not matched to a gene. CDR3 amino acids: CASSQLKSGGTHYEQYF. The CDR3 bases are TGTGCCAGCAGCCAGCTCAAGAGCGGGGGGACCCACTACGAGCAGTACTTC.

This chain uses TRBV6-5 with TRBJ2-1; no clear D. CDR3 length: 14 residues. CDR1 MNHEY and CDR2 SVGAGI come from the germline V gene. Trimming left V 2 bases short and J 5 bases short, with 10 bases between. The CDR3 loop is CASSYVEADNEQFF. The CDR3 coding sequence is TGTGCCAGCAGTTACGTGGAAGCTGACAATGAGCAGTTCTTC.

The rearrangement uses TRBV20-1 and TRBJ1-3; TRBD1 matches at 8 bases. Trimming removed 5 bases from V and 8 bases from J; junction bases left unmatched: 8. This CDR3 region has 13 residues. Germline loops: CDR1 DFQATT, CDR2 SNEGSKA (reference sequence). Here the CDR3 DNA reads TGCAGTGCTCTCGGACAGGGTACTGACACCATATATTTT. This translates into CSALGQGTDTIYF.

At least ten counts were recorded for this clonotype. The J gene is TRBJ2-3, the V gene TRBV29-1, with D possibly matching TRBD2 (5 bases). Germline CDR1 and CDR2: SQVTM and ANQGSEA. The CDR3 consists of 13 residues. V was pared by 5 bases and J by 0 bases, with 9 bases between. The CDR3 region has the DNA TGCAGCGTTCTACTAGGGAGCACAGATACGCAGTATTTT. Translated, it gives CSVLLGSTDTQYF.

This clonotype was seen a handful of times. The rearrangement joins TRBV11-3 to TRBJ2-1; 7 bases fit TRBD2. The V gene end was trimmed by 0 bases and the J gene end by 10 bases; junction bases not matched to a gene: 3. The CDR3 spans 13 residues. Germline V gives CDR1 SGHNT, CDR2 YENEEA. The CDR3 DNA is TGTGCCAGCAGCTTAGATCAGGGACTAGAGCAGTTCTTC. Protein product: CASSLDQGLEQFF.

This clonotype was counted between two and nine times. The rearrangement joins TRBV7-9 to TRBJ2-1; TRBD1 aligns across 7 bases. J gave up 2 bases and V 5 bases, and 6 bases lay outside the gene matches. Germline values: CDR1 SEHNR, CDR2 FQNEAQ (reference sequence). This CDR3 spans 15 amino acids. The CDR3 DNA is TGTGCCAGCAGCCCCGCAGGGGGAACCTACAATGAGCAGTTCTTC. It yields the protein CASSPAGGTYNEQFF. Together with reference TRBV7-9 and TRBJ2-1, the CDR3 gives the full variable domain: DTGVSQNPRHKITKRGQNVTFRCDPISEHNRLYWYRQTLGQGPEFLTYFQNEAQLEKSRLLSDRFSAERPKGSFSTLEIQRTEQGDSAMYLCASSPAGGTYNEQFFGPGTRLTVL.

This clonotype was observed a few times. This chain joins TRBV6-1 and TRBJ1-1, with D perhaps TRBD1 (5 bases). Trimming left V 6 bases short and J 0 bases short, with 14 bases between. Germline V gene lookup returns CDR1 MNHNS and CDR2 SASEGT. The CDR3 sequence is 15 residues long. The CDR3 DNA is TGTGCCAGCAGCCGGGGGTTTCAAATGAACACTGAAGCTTTCTTT. This sequence encodes CASSRGFQMNTEAFF.

This clonotype was seen a few times. V and J are TRBV24-1 and TRBJ2-1, with a weak D call TRBD1 (5 bases). The CDR3 is 14 amino acids. Trimming took 1 base from V and 8 from J, leaving 11 bases between them. CDR1 is KGHDR, CDR2 SFDVKD, per germline. The CDR3 DNA is TGTGCCACCAGTGATTTTGGGCAGGGCCATGAGCAGTTCTTC. It encodes CATSDFGQGHEQFF.

This clonotype was found many times. The chain links TRBV20-1 to TRBJ2-4, with a tentative D call TRBD1 (6 bases). Trimming took 6 bases from V and 8 from J, leaving 17 bases between them. In germline, CDR1 is DFQATT, CDR2 SNEGSKA (reference sequence). The CDR3 runs 13 residues. The CDR3 reads CSAAEVGQHIQYF. DNA for the CDR3: TGCAGTGCCGCTGAAGTGGGACAACACATTCAGTACTTC.

At least ten counts were recorded for this clonotype. This chain connects TRBV7-9 to TRBJ2-7, with no clear D. CDR3 length: 13 residues. Germline values: CDR1 SEHNR, CDR2 FQNEAQ (reference sequence). Trimming cost V 0 bases and J 1 base, with 4 bases left between them. CDR3 in amino acids: CASSLAGSYEQYF. The DNA for the CDR3 is TGTGCCAGCAGCTTAGCAGGGTCCTACGAGCAGTACTTC.

For the CDR3, the DNA is TGTGCCAGCAGCTCCCCGCGGGGGCGAGGAAGGAATGAGCAGTTCTTC. Protein sequence: CASSSPRGRGRNEQFF. The gene calls are TRBV7-9 and TRBJ2-1; weak D call: TRBD2 (7 bases). Germline assignment: CDR1 SEHNR and CDR2 FQNEAQ (reference sequence). The CDR3 runs 16 residues. Deletions cut 4 bases from V and 7 bases from J, with 20 bases between.

The CDR3 sequence is CASSHKSGVYNEQFF. CDR3 DNA sequence: TGTGCCAGCAGTCATAAGAGCGGGGTATACAATGAGCAGTTCTTC. This sequence joins TRBV12-3 or TRBV12-4 and TRBJ2-1; 7 nucleotides line up with TRBD2. The CDR3 is 15 residues long. After removal of 5 bases from V and 4 bases from J, the junction contained 8 bases not matched to a gene.

V usage is TRBV11-2 and J usage is TRBJ2-7; 8 bases map to TRBD2. The ends lost 5 bases at V and 4 bases at J; junction bases unmatched: 10. Germline CDR1 SGHAT, CDR2 FQNNGV. CDR3 length equals 15 residues. CDR3: CASSTPRGDRYEQYF. The CDR3 nucleotides are TGTGCCAGCAGCACCCCGCGGGGGGATCGGTACGAGCAGTACTTC.

This clonotype was detected many times. The chain carries TRBV5-1 and TRBJ1-2, with a tentative D call TRBD1 (6 bases). The length of the CDR3 is 16 residues. Germline CDR1 and CDR2: SGHRS and YFSETQ. Deletions cut 4 bases from V and 3 bases from J, with 19 bases between. CDR3 residues: CASSTGTGGRYYGYTF. The CDR3 DNA is TGCGCCAGCAGCACAGGGACGGGCGGCCGATACTATGGCTACACCTTC.

The chain combines TRBV7-2 with TRBJ2-5; D uncertain. This CDR3 region has 15 residues. Germline CDR1 SGHTA, CDR2 FQGNSA. The V end was cut by 2 bases, the J end by 5 bases, with 15 bases between. CDR3 coding DNA: TGTGCCAGCAGCTTATTCTACGACCAGGTGGAGACCCAGTACTTC. As protein: CASSLFYDQVETQYF.

This chain joins TRBV4-3 and TRBJ2-1; no clear D. The CDR3 sequence is 13 residues long. The V and J ends lost 3 bases and 10 bases respectively, with 13 bases between them. The germline V gene encodes CDR1 LGHNA and CDR2 YSLEER. The CDR3 coding sequence is TGCGCCAGCAGCCAGGACCAGTCTACAGAGCAGTTCTTC. As protein: CASSQDQSTEQFF.